These 16 T cell receptor beta chains originate from one sample sequenced in a study of cytomegalovirus exposure and HLA in healthy donors. Primers for the PCR totalled 60 Vbeta and 13 Jbeta. The table came from immunoSEQ multiplex PCR; TCRdb's copy has only in-frame clones and leaves some out. The table has roughly 230,000 clones, 85% to 95% seen once. Sequencing was done on a sample of PBMCs. These receptors were obtained from a girl aged 2 to 9 in good health and CMV-seronegative.

The chain combines TRBV6-4 with TRBJ2-6; 9 bases map to TRBD2. The V and J ends lost 2 bases and 0 bases, in that order; junction bases with no gene match: 2. From germline, CDR1 is MRHNA and CDR2 SNTAGT. CDR3 length equals 17 residues. CDR3 residues: CASSDETSGSGANVLTF. The CDR3 DNA follows: TGTGCCAGCAGTGACGAGACTAGCGGCTCTGGGGCCAACGTCCTGACTTTC.

The chain has TRBV19 and TRBJ1-5; the D gene is possibly TRBD1 (6 bases). The V gene's germline CDR1 is LNHDA and CDR2 SQIVND (reference sequence). CDR3 length equals 16 residues. V was cut by 5 bases and J by 0 bases, with 14 bases left in between. This CDR3 reads CASSPTRGISNQPQHF. The CDR3 DNA reads TGTGCCAGTAGTCCGACGAGGGGGATTAGCAATCAGCCCCAGCATTTT.

V is TRBV13 and J is TRBJ2-1; TRBD2 matches at 10 bases. V lost 4 bases and J lost 0; bases outside the gene matches: 9. This CDR3 contains 18 residues. Germline V gene data show CDR1 as PRHDT and CDR2 as FYEKMQ (reference sequence). CDR3 loop: CASSSAGASGSSYNEQFF. CDR3 coding DNA: TGTGCCAGCAGCTCAGCGGGGGCTAGCGGGAGCTCCTACAATGAGCAGTTCTTC.

As to this clone: In the same sample, other DNA sequences code for this CDR3. The genes are TRBV19 and TRBJ2-7, with a possible D match to TRBD1 (5 bases). V was pared by 5 bases and J by 1 base, with 12 bases between. This CDR3 has 14 amino acids. Germline V gene sequence: CDR1 LNHDA, CDR2 SQIVND (reference sequence). CDR3 sequence (DNA): TGTGCCAGTAGTCCCTCAGGGTCTTCCTACGAGCAGTACTTC. It specifies CASSPSGSSYEQYF.

The J gene is TRBJ1-4, the V gene TRBV7-6, with 9 bases lining up with TRBD1. Germline V gene data show CDR1 as SGHVS and CDR2 as FNYEAQ. This CDR3 has 15 residues. V trimming: 4 bases; J trimming: 11 bases; junction bases outside the gene matches: 11. This CDR3 is CASSSLPGQGDKLFF. The DNA for the CDR3 is TGTGCCAGCAGCTCATTGCCGGGACAGGGAGACAAACTGTTTTTT.

The chain couples TRBV5-6 to TRBJ2-2, with TRBD2 matching 7 bases. Losses at the gene ends were 2 bases for V and 2 bases for J; bases not matched to a gene: 9. This CDR3 spans 17 amino acids. The germline V gene encodes CDR1 SGHDT and CDR2 YYEEEE. The CDR3: CASSFRGSGPNTGELFF. The CDR3 coding sequence is TGTGCCAGCAGCTTCCGTGGTAGCGGGCCCAACACCGGGGAGCTGTTTTTT.

This chain joins TRBV27 and TRBJ2-5, with 7 bases aligning to TRBD2. The V and J ends lost 1 base and 5 bases, in that order; junction bases with no gene match: 4. The CDR3 extends over 14 amino acids. In germline, CDR1 is MNHEY, CDR2 SMNVEV (reference sequence). In nucleotides, the CDR3 is TGTGCCAGCAGTTTATTTGGGGAGGGGGAGACCCAGTACTTC. This translates into CASSLFGEGETQYF.

J is TRBJ2-1 and V is TRBV10-1, with 8 bases aligning to TRBD2. Germline lookup yields CDR1 WNHNN and CDR2 SYGVQD (reference sequence). CDR3 length: 14 amino acids. Trimming cost V 2 bases and J 3 bases; bases outside gene matches: 0. CDR3 nucleotide sequence: TGCGCCAGCAGTGAGGCGGGGGGCTACAATGAGCAGTTCTTC. Translated, it gives CASSEAGGYNEQFF.

The genes are TRBV5-8 and TRBJ2-7; tentative D call: TRBD2 (6 bases). CDR1 is SGHTS and CDR2 is YDEGEE in the germline V gene. The V gene lost 1 base and the J gene lost 1 base, with 15 bases spanning the gap. This CDR3 contains 16 residues. CDR3 in amino acids: CASSLPGTGASYEQYF. DNA of the CDR3: TGTGCCAGCAGCTTGCCCGGGACGGGAGCTTCCTACGAGCAGTACTTC.

As regards this clone: At one end the junction does not follow the germline gene, possibly because of a read error. J is TRBJ2-3 and V is TRBV2, with 10 bases fitting TRBD2. CDR1 SNHLY and CDR2 FYNNEI come from the germline V gene. The CDR3 has 18 amino acids. The CDR3 reads CASIFGGVAGGLADAQYF. CDR3 bases: TGTGCCAGCATTTTTGGGGGGGTAGCGGGAGGATTGGCAGATGCGCAGTATTTT.

About this clone itself: A read error may account for a junction end that differs from germline. Within the sample, other DNA sequences also encode this same CDR3. The genes are TRBV6-6 and TRBJ1-5, with a tentative D call TRBD1 (5 bases). Germline-derived CDR1 and CDR2 are MNHNY and SVGAGI (reference sequence). The CDR3 has 13 residues. CDR3 residues: CASSLTADQPQHF. The CDR3, as DNA: TGTGCCAGCAGTTTGACAGCAGATCAGCCCCAGCACTTT.

The chain has TRBV27 and TRBJ1-6; the match to TRBD1 covers 10 bases. Per the germline V gene, CDR1 is MNHEY and CDR2 is SMNVEV (reference sequence). The V gene end was trimmed by 5 bases and the J gene end by 10 bases; junction bases not matched to a gene: 8. The CDR3 loop spans 15 amino acids. The CDR3, as DNA: TGTGCCAGCAGTCTCTACGGGACAGGGGACTCACCCCTCCACTTT. Translating it yields CASSLYGTGDSPLHF.

This sequence joins TRBV5-1 and TRBJ2-7, with TRBD1 matching 9 bases. Germline lookup yields CDR1 SGHRS and CDR2 YFSETQ. J was trimmed by 2 bases and V by 5 bases; bases with no gene match: 8. The CDR3 length is 15 residues. CDR3 loop: CASSSDRGLTYEQYF. The CDR3 DNA reads as TGCGCCAGCAGTTCGGACAGGGGCCTAACCTACGAGCAGTACTTC.

In its sample, this clone was seen once. This chain joins TRBV5-5 and TRBJ2-6; TRBD2 might be the D (5 bases). V lost 0 bases and J lost 2, with 15 bases in between. Germline V gene data show CDR1 as SGHKS and CDR2 as YYEKEE (reference sequence). CDR3 length: 18 amino acids. The CDR3 reads CASSLVSLAGPGANVLTF. The CDR3 coding sequence is TGTGCCAGCAGCTTGGTATCCCTCGCGGGTCCTGGGGCCAACGTCCTGACTTTC. The variable domain in full, completed from reference TRBV5-5 and TRBJ2-6, reads DAGVTQSPTHLIKTRGQQVTLRCSPISGHKSVSWYQQVLGQGPQFIFQYYEKEERGRGNFPDRFSARQFPNYSSELNVNALLLGDSALYLCASSLVSLAGPGANVLTFGAGSRLTVL.

This clone has just one count. This rearrangement joins TRBV2 to TRBJ1-2; D not certain. The germline V and J ends were trimmed by 8 bases and 8 bases, with 9 bases remaining between them. The CDR3 is 10 residues long. In germline, CDR1 is SNHLY, CDR2 FYNNEI. The CDR3 spells CASRLSGYTF. CDR3 sequence (DNA): TGTGCCAGCCGTCTGTCCGGCTACACCTTC.

The chain is built from TRBV6-5 and TRBJ2-1; D call uncertain. V was clipped by 6 bases and J by 7 bases, with 13 bases between them. This CDR3 is 13 amino acids long. Germline CDR1 MNHEY, CDR2 SVGAGI. The CDR3 loop reads CASSRIDLNEQFF. The CDR3 DNA follows: TGTGCCAGCAGCCGGATAGACTTAAATGAGCAGTTCTTC.